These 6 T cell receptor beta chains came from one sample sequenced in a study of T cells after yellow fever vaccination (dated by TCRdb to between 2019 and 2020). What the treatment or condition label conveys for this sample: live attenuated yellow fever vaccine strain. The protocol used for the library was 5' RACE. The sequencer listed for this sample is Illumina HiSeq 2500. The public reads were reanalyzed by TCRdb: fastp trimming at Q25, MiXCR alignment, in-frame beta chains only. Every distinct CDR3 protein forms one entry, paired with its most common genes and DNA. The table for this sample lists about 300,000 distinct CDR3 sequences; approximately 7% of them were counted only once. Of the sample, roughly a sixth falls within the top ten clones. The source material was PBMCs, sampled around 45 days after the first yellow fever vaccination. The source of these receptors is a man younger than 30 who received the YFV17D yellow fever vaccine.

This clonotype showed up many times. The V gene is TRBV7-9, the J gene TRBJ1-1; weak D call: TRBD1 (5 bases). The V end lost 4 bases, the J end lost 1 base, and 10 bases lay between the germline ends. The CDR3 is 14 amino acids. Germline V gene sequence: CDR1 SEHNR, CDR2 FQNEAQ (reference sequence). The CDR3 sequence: CASSSWGENTEAFF. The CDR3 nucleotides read TGTGCCAGCAGCTCCTGGGGCGAGAACACTGAAGCTTTCTTT.

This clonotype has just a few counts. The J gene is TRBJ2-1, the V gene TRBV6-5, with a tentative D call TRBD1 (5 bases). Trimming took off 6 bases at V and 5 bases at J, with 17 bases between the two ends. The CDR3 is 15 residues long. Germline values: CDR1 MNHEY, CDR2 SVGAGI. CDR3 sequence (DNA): TGTGCCAGCAGCACCGGGCAGGGCGAGGACAATGAGCAGTTCTTC. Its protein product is CASSTGQGEDNEQFF.

CDR3 in amino acids: CASSLAAGAGYEQYF. CDR3 nucleotides: TGTGCCAGCAGCTTAGCCGCAGGGGCCGGCTACGAGCAGTACTTC. The chain recombines TRBV11-1 with TRBJ2-7, with D possibly matching TRBD1 (6 bases). CDR3 length equals 15 residues. Trimming removed 0 bases at V and 3 bases at J, with 12 bases between. Germline V lookup: CDR1 SGHAT, CDR2 FQDESV (reference sequence).

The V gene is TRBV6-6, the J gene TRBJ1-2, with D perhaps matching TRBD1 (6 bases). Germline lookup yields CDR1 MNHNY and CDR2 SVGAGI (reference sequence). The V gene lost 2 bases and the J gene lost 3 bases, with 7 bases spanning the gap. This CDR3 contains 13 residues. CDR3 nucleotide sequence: TGTGCCAGCAGTTACGAGGGGGACTATGGCTACACCTTC. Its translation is CASSYEGDYGYTF.

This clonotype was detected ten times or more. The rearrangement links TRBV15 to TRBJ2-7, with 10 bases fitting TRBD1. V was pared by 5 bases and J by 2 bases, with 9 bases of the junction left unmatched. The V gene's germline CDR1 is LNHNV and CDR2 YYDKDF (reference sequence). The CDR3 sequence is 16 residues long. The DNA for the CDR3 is TGTGCCACCAGCGGGGGGCCCGGGACAGGGGCCTACGAGCAGTACTTC. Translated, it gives CATSGGPGTGAYEQYF.

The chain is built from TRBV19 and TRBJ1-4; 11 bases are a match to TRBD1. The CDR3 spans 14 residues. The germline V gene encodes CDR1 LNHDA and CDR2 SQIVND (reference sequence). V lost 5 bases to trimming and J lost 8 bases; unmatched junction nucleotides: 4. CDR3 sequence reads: CASSGQGAGEKLFF. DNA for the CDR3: TGTGCCAGTAGTGGACAGGGGGCGGGCGAAAAACTGTTTTTT.